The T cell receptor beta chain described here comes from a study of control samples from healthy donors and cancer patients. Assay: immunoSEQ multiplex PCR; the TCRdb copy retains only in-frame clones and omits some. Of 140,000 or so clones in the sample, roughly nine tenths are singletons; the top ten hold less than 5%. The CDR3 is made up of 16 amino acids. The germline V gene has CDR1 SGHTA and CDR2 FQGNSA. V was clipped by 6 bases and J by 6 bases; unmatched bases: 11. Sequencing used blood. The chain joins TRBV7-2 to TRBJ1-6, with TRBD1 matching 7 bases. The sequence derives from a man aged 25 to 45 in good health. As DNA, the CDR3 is TGTGCCAGCAGTCTACAGGGGAGGACGGGTAATTCACCCCTCCACTTT. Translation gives CASSLQGRTGNSPLHF.